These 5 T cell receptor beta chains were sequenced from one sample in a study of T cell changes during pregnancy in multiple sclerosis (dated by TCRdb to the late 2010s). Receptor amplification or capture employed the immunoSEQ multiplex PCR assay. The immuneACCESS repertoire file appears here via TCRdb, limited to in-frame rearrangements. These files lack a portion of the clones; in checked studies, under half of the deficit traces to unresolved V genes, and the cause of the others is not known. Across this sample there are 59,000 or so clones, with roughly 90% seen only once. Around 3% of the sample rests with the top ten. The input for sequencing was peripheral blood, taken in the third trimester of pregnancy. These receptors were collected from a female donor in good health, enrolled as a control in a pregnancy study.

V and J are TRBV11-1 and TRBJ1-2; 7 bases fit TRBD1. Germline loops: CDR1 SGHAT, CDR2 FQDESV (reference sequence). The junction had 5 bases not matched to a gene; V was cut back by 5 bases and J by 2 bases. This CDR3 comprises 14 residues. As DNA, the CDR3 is TGTGCCAGCAGCGATACGACAGGGAACTATGGCTACACCTTC. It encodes CASSDTTGNYGYTF. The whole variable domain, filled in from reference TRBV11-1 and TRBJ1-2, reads EAEVAQSPRYKITEKSQAVAFWCDPISGHATLYWYRQILGQGPELLVQFQDESVVDDSQLPKDRFSAERLKGVDSTLKIQPAELGDSAMYLCASSDTTGNYGYTFGSGTRLTVV.

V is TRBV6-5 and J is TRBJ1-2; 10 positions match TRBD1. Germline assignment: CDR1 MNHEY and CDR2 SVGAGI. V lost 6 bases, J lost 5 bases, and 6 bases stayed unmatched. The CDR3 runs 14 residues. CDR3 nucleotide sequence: TGTGCCAGCAGACCCGACAGGGGGCAATATGGCTACACCTTC. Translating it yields CASRPDRGQYGYTF.

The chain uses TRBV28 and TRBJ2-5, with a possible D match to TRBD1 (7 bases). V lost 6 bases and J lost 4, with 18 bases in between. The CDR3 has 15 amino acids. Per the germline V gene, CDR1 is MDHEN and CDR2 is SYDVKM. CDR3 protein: CASSGDSRRGETQYF. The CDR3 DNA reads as TGTGCCAGCAGCGGGGACAGCCGGAGGGGAGAGACCCAGTACTTC.

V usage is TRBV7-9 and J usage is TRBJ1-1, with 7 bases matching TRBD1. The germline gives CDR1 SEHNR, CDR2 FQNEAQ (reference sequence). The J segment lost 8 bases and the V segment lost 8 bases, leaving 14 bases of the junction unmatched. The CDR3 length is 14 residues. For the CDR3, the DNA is TGTGCCAGCTCCCTCGGGACAGCCACAATAGAAGCTTTCTTT. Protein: CASSLGTATIEAFF.

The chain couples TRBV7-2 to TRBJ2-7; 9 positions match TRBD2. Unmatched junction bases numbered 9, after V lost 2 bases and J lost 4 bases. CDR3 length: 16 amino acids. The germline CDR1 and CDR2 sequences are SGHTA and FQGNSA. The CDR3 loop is CASSLNGGRGAYEQYF. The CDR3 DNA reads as TGTGCCAGCAGCTTAAACGGCGGGAGGGGGGCGTACGAGCAGTACTTC.